These 12 T cell receptor beta chains share one sample of origin, sequenced in a study of CD8 T cells in Susac syndrome (dated by TCRdb to about 2019). Libraries were constructed by the immunoSEQ multiplex PCR assay. RNA was extracted using the RNeasy kit, and about 0.45 to 1 ug of the RNA was reverse transcribed with random hexamers. TCRdb reanalyzed the raw reads on its own, using fastp at Q25 for trimming and MiXCR for clone calling, and kept in-frame beta chains. Each CDR3 protein gets just one entry, which takes the most common genes and DNA from the rows behind it. This sample has approximately 200,000 distinct CDR3 sequences in its table, and roughly 90% of those were observed once. The ten largest clones take up roughly 0.13% of the sample. Sequenced input: CD8+ T cells from PBMCs. These TCRs come from a human donor with multiple sclerosis.

The chain joins TRBV6-5 to TRBJ2-1; the match to TRBD2 covers 10 bases. Germline V CDR1 and CDR2: MNHEY, SVGAGI. This CDR3 is built from 17 residues. The junction had 8 bases not matched to a gene; V was cut back by 2 bases and J by 4 bases. The CDR3 DNA reads as TGTGCCAGCAGTTACGGAGCTAGCGGGGGAGTTTACAATGAGCAGTTCTTC. Its protein is CASSYGASGGVYNEQFF.

V gene TRBV29-1 combines with J gene TRBJ2-1; no clear D. V lost 7 bases and J lost 9, with 10 bases in between. Germline CDR1 is SQVTM and CDR2 is ANQGSEA. CDR3 length: 10 amino acids. CDR3 DNA sequence: TGCAGCGCTGTGTATACTGAGCAGTTCTTC. Translated, it gives CSAVYTEQFF.

The chain recombines TRBV29-1 with TRBJ2-2, with TRBD2 identical over 8 bases. Germline CDR1 is SQVTM and CDR2 is ANQGSEA. This CDR3 has 12 amino acids. With V trimmed by 6 bases and J by 7 bases, 4 bases remained unmatched. The DNA of the CDR3 is TGCAGCGTGCGACTAGCGAGCGGGGAGCTGTTTTTT. Amino acid sequence: CSVRLASGELFF.

Only one count was recorded for this clonotype. The chain carries TRBV10-2 and TRBJ2-7; D unclear. V shed 4 bases and J shed 2 bases, with 18 bases lying between them. The germline CDR1 and CDR2 sequences are WSHSY and SAAADI. CDR3 length equals 16 residues. The CDR3 sequence is CASSGPGEAGAYEQYF. As DNA, the CDR3 is TGCGCCAGCAGTGGTCCGGGCGAGGCTGGGGCCTACGAGCAGTACTTC.

The rearrangement joins TRBV5-6 to TRBJ2-1; possibly TRBD1 or TRBD2 for D (6 bases each). The CDR3 contains 14 residues. Germline assignment: CDR1 SGHDT and CDR2 YYEEEE. The ends were cut back, 2 bases at V and 6 bases at J, with 12 bases in the middle. Written as DNA, the CDR3 is TGTGCCAGCAGCTTCGGCAGGGGAGGCAATGAGCAGTTCTTC. It translates to CASSFGRGGNEQFF.

The sample holds one count of this clonotype. The chain carries TRBV7-9 and TRBJ2-3; 16 bases match TRBD2. The V and J ends lost 5 bases and 4 bases, in that order; junction bases with no gene match: 6. This CDR3 has 17 amino acids. The germline gives CDR1 SEHNR, CDR2 FQNEAQ (reference sequence). The CDR3 reads CASSLGTSGRASDTQYF. CDR3 bases: TGTGCCAGCAGCCTCGGGACTAGCGGGAGGGCGTCAGATACGCAGTATTTT.

The chain is built from TRBV4-1 and TRBJ2-7; D assignment may be TRBD1 or TRBD2 (5 bases each). V was cut by 1 base and J by 2 bases, with 9 bases left in between. Germline-derived CDR1 and CDR2 are MGHRA and YSYEKL. This CDR3 has 14 residues. The CDR3 here is CASSQGRGPYEQYF. The CDR3 DNA sequence: TGCGCCAGCAGCCAAGGAAGGGGACCCTACGAGCAGTACTTC.

V is TRBV6-2 or TRBV6-3 and J is TRBJ1-5; 12 bases align to TRBD1. Germline V gene lookup returns CDR1 MNHEY and CDR2 SVGEGT. J lost 1 base, V lost 0 bases, and 7 bases had no gene match. This CDR3 is built from 19 residues. The CDR3 loop reads CASSYSPWDRGLSNQPQHF. The CDR3 DNA is TGTGCCAGCAGTTACTCACCGTGGGACAGGGGGCTCAGCAATCAGCCCCAGCATTTT.

CDR3 nucleotides: TGTGCCAGTAGTATTGGGGGACAGCAGTTCTTC. Translation: CASSIGGQQFF. The chain carries TRBV19 and TRBJ2-1, with D perhaps assigned TRBD1 or TRBD2 (5 bases each). The V and J ends lost 3 bases and 11 bases respectively, with 8 bases between them. The CDR3 runs 11 residues. Per germline, CDR1 LNHDA and CDR2 SQIVND (reference sequence).

V gene TRBV2 combines with J gene TRBJ2-1; D is perhaps TRBD1 or TRBD2 (5 bases each). The germline V gene encodes CDR1 SNHLY and CDR2 FYNNEI. V was trimmed by 8 bases and J by 5 bases, leaving 7 bases between them. The CDR3 has 11 amino acids. The CDR3: CASGGNNEQFF. CDR3 DNA sequence: TGTGCCAGCGGGGGTAACAATGAGCAGTTCTTC.

The rearrangement links TRBV7-3 to TRBJ2-1, with 11 bases that match TRBD2. V lost 3 bases, J lost 7 bases, and 5 bases stayed unmatched. The CDR3 spans 15 residues. CDR1 is SGHTA and CDR2 is FQGTGA in the germline V gene. Here the CDR3 reads CASSLLAGGVNEQFF. For the CDR3, the DNA is TGTGCCAGCAGCTTGCTAGCGGGAGGAGTTAATGAGCAGTTCTTC.

This chain connects TRBV20-1 to TRBJ1-2; no definite D call. This CDR3 comprises 14 residues. V was cut by 7 bases and J by 2 bases, with 17 bases left in between. Per the germline V gene, CDR1 is DFQATT and CDR2 is SNEGSKA (reference sequence). CDR3 residues: CSGGLDGQNYGYTF. The CDR3 region has the DNA TGCAGTGGAGGCCTCGACGGTCAAAACTATGGCTACACCTTC.